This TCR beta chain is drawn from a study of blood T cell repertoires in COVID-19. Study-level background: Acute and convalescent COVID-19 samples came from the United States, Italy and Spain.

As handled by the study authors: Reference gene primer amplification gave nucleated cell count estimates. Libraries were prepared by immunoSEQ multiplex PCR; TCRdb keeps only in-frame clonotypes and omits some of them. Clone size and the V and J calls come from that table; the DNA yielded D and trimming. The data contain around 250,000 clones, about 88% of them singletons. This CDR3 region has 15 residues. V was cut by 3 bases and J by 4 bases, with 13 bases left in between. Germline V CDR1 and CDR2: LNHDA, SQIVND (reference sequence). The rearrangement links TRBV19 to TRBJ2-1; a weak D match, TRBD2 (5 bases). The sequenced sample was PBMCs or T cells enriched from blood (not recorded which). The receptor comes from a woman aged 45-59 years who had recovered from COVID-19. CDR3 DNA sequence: TGTGCCAGTAGTATTACAGCGGTCAATTACAATGAGCAGTTCTTC. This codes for CASSITAVNYNEQFF.